One and the same sample provided the 14 T cell receptor beta chains below, sequenced in a study of blood T cell repertoires in COVID-19. The protocol was immunoSEQ multiplex PCR, while the TCRdb copy is restricted to in-frame clones and leaves out a portion. The sample includes some 220,000 clones, about four fifths of them seen just once. What was sequenced was peripheral blood. All receptors derive from a woman younger than 45 who had recovered from COVID-19.

This chain links TRBV3-1 (or the pseudogene TRBV3-2) with TRBJ1-2, with TRBD1 matching 7 bases. Germline CDR1 and CDR2: LGHDT and YNNKEL (reference sequence). The CDR3 length is 14 residues. V shed 4 bases, J shed 4 bases, and the junction held 6 bases outside the gene matches. As DNA, the CDR3 is TGTGCCAGCAGCCTCCGACAGGGACCCTATGGCTACACCTTC. This gives the protein CASSLRQGPYGYTF.

The gene calls are TRBV5-1 and TRBJ1-1; D possibly corresponds to TRBD1 (6 bases). The germline CDR1 and CDR2 sequences are SGHRS and YFSETQ. The CDR3 has 14 residues. Between the trimmed V and J ends, which lost 4 bases and 10 bases, there was a span of 20 bases. This CDR3 is CASSRRWDARGAFF. The DNA for the CDR3 is TGCGCCAGCAGCCGAAGATGGGACGCCAGGGGAGCTTTCTTT.

J is TRBJ2-7 and V is TRBV9; 9 bases align to TRBD2. Germline V gives CDR1 SGDLS, CDR2 YYNGEE. V was pared by 0 bases and J by 5 bases, with 6 bases of the junction left unmatched. There are 15 residues in the CDR3. CDR3 sequence: CASSVEGLAVNEQYF. The CDR3 DNA is TGTGCCAGCAGCGTAGAGGGACTAGCTGTAAACGAGCAGTACTTC.

This clone was observed a single time. The genes are TRBV7-2 and TRBJ2-7; D is possibly TRBD1 (5 bases). CDR3 length equals 14 residues. Trimming cost V 7 bases and J 3 bases, with 16 bases left between them. Germline V gives CDR1 SGHTA, CDR2 FQGNSA. The CDR3 loop is CASKSTDGHYEQYF. In DNA, the CDR3 is TGTGCCAGCAAAAGTACGGACGGACACTACGAGCAGTACTTC.

The rearrangement uses TRBV9 and TRBJ2-3; perhaps TRBD2 as D (6 bases). Germline V CDR1 and CDR2: SGDLS, YYNGEE. The CDR3 loop spans 15 amino acids. V was trimmed by 4 bases and J by 4 bases, leaving 16 bases between them. In DNA, the CDR3 is TGTGCCAGCAGCCCCCACTTAGCGGTAGCAGATACGCAGTATTTT. This sequence encodes CASSPHLAVADTQYF.

This clone was detected only a few times. The chain joins TRBV6-6 to TRBJ1-2; D unresolved. This CDR3 has 16 amino acids. V was clipped by 5 bases and J by 2 bases, with 18 bases between them. The germline V gene encodes CDR1 MNHNY and CDR2 SVGAGI (reference sequence). CDR3 sequence (DNA): TGTGCCAGCAGTACCGGGTCCGAGCTAAGAAACTATGGCTACACCTTC. This codes for CASSTGSELRNYGYTF.

The rearrangement uses TRBV28 and TRBJ1-4, with a possible D match to TRBD1 (5 bases). The CDR3 extends over 15 amino acids. Trimming stripped 3 bases from V and 15 bases from J, with 23 bases between. CDR1 is MDHEN, CDR2 SYDVKM, per germline. CDR3 sequence (DNA): TGTGCCAGCAGTTTGATGGGAGGGGAGGTATGGCCGGTGTTTTTT. It yields the protein CASSLMGGEVWPVFF.

The gene calls are TRBV24-1 and TRBJ2-3, with TRBD2 identical over 14 bases. Germline V lookup: CDR1 KGHDR, CDR2 SFDVKD. The J segment lost 4 bases and the V segment lost 4 bases, leaving 6 bases of the junction unmatched. This CDR3 contains 17 residues. CDR3 DNA: TGTGCCACCAGTGACCCGGGACTAGCGGGAGCCCCAGATACGCAGTATTTT. This codes for CATSDPGLAGAPDTQYF.

The genes are TRBV28 and TRBJ1-5; D call uncertain. This CDR3 has 14 amino acids. Per germline, CDR1 MDHEN and CDR2 SYDVKM. The V end was cut by 5 bases, the J end by 5 bases, with 13 bases between. The CDR3 sequence: CASSRPLRDQPQHF. The CDR3 DNA is TGTGCCAGCAGTCGGCCCCTTCGGGATCAGCCCCAGCATTTT. Variable domain in full (rest from reference TRBV28 and TRBJ1-5): DVKVTQSSRYLVKRTGEKVFLECVQDMDHENMFWYRQDPGLGLRLIYFSYDVKMKEKGDIPEGYSVSREKKERFSLILESASTNQTSMYLCASSRPLRDQPQHFGDGTRLSIL.

This clone was seen a few times. The chain is built from TRBV5-1 and TRBJ2-2, with 8 bases fitting TRBD2. The V segment lost 3 bases and the J segment 0 bases; nucleotides outside the gene matches: 13. This CDR3 region has 19 residues. CDR1 and CDR2 (germline): SGHRS, YFSETQ. CDR3 protein: CASSWAGLGLHANTGELFF. CDR3 sequence (DNA): TGCGCCAGCAGCTGGGCGGGACTAGGCCTTCACGCGAACACCGGGGAGCTGTTTTTT.

This chain uses TRBV7-2 with TRBJ2-1, with 11 positions matching TRBD2. Germline CDR1 and CDR2: SGHTA and FQGNSA. This CDR3 is built from 17 residues. Trimming took 1 base from V and 4 from J; bases not matched to a gene: 6. Here the CDR3 reads CASSLVGRTSGYNEQFF. CDR3 DNA sequence: TGTGCCAGCAGCTTAGTCGGACGGACTAGCGGGTACAATGAGCAGTTCTTC.

The V gene is TRBV28, the J gene TRBJ2-1; no definite D call. Trimming removed 1 base at V and 7 bases at J, with 5 bases between. This CDR3 comprises 12 residues. Germline V CDR1 and CDR2: MDHEN, SYDVKM. CDR3 sequence (DNA): TGTGCCAGCAGTTTATACTGGAATGAGCAGTTCTTC. Its translation: CASSLYWNEQFF.

V usage is TRBV27 and J usage is TRBJ2-7; 10 bases line up with TRBD1. The ends lost 5 bases at V and 6 bases at J; junction bases unmatched: 10. This CDR3 has 15 amino acids. CDR1 is MNHEY and CDR2 is SMNVEV in the germline V gene (reference sequence). The CDR3 region has the DNA TGTGCCAGCAGTAACACCGGGACAGGGGCTGGCGAGCAGTACTTC. The encoded protein is CASSNTGTGAGEQYF.

The CDR3 here is CASRAGGTAGNTIYF. The CDR3 region has the DNA TGTGCCAGCAGAGCCGGGGGGACGGCTGGAAACACCATATATTTT. The V and J genes are TRBV7-9 and TRBJ1-3, with D maybe TRBD1 (5 bases). Trimming shortened V by 6 bases and J by 2 bases, and 14 bases separated the two germline ends. The germline CDR1 and CDR2 sequences are SEHNR and FQNEAQ (reference sequence). The CDR3 contains 15 residues.